These 6 T cell receptor beta chains came from one sample sequenced in a study of CXCR4 blockade with PD-1 therapy in pancreatic cancer (dated by TCRdb to the late 2010s). Library creation used the immunoSEQ multiplex PCR assay. Here the immuneACCESS table is served through TCRdb, limited to in-frame sequences with V and J called. Missing clones are a known gap in these copies; in checked studies unresolved V genes cover under half, and the rest lacks a known reason. The sample records approximately 780 clones, 50% of which are singletons. The ten largest make up around 5.1% of the sample. The sequenced material came from tumor tissue. The receptors come from a human donor with pancreatic ductal adenocarcinoma.

The V and J genes are TRBV15 and TRBJ2-7, with D possibly being TRBD2 (6 bases). The CDR3 spans 16 residues. With 2 bases removed from V and 1 base from J, the gap between germline ends came to 15 bases. The germline V gene encodes CDR1 LNHNV and CDR2 YYDKDF (reference sequence). Here the CDR3 reads CATSRTRPGVSYEQYF. DNA of the CDR3: TGTGCCACCAGCAGAACCCGCCCGGGAGTGTCCTACGAGCAGTACTTC.

The V and J genes are TRBV19 and TRBJ2-6, with D possibly being TRBD1 (6 bases). V lost 0 bases, J lost 2 bases, and 14 bases lay in between. The CDR3 loop spans 18 amino acids. Germline loops: CDR1 LNHDA, CDR2 SQIVND (reference sequence). The CDR3 spells CASSIDGKTGTGANVLTF. The CDR3 coding sequence is TGTGCCAGTAGTATAGATGGAAAAACAGGGACTGGGGCCAACGTCCTGACTTTC. Full variable domain (remainder filled in from reference TRBV19 and TRBJ2-6): DGGITQSPKYLFRKEGQNVTLSCEQNLNHDAMYWYRQDPGQGLRLIYYSQIVNDFQKGDIAEGYSVSREKKESFPLTVTSAQKNPTAFYLCASSIDGKTGTGANVLTFGAGSRLTVL.

This rearrangement joins TRBV28 to TRBJ2-2; 9 nucleotides match TRBD1. Germline-derived CDR1 and CDR2 are MDHEN and SYDVKM. This CDR3 is built from 16 residues. V lost 5 bases and J lost 2; bases outside the gene matches: 6. CDR3 in amino acids: CASSEGGQGNTGELFF. For the CDR3, the DNA is TGTGCCAGCAGTGAAGGGGGACAGGGAAACACCGGGGAGCTGTTTTTT.

This clone was seen just once. The chain couples TRBV30 to TRBJ1-2; D is possibly TRBD1 (6 bases). Germline V gene lookup returns CDR1 GTSNPN and CDR2 SVGIG (reference sequence). V lost 4 bases, J lost 1 base, and 7 bases lay in between. CDR3 length: 12 residues. The CDR3 loop reads CAWTGVNYGYTF. CDR3 DNA: TGTGCCTGGACAGGGGTTAACTATGGCTACACCTTC.

The V gene is TRBV29-1, the J gene TRBJ2-1; 10 positions agree with TRBD2. V shed 7 bases, J shed 1 base, and the junction held 4 bases outside the gene matches. CDR1 is SQVTM and CDR2 is ANQGSEA in the germline V gene. CDR3 length equals 14 residues. As DNA, the CDR3 is TGCAGCGCCATAGCGGGAGGATCCTACAATGAGCAGTTCTTC. Residues: CSAIAGGSYNEQFF.

The chain employs TRBV15 and TRBJ2-7; 7 positions agree with TRBD1. The CDR3 is 15 residues long. Germline values: CDR1 LNHNV, CDR2 YYDKDF (reference sequence). J lost 1 base, V lost 2 bases, and 5 bases had no gene match. Here the CDR3 DNA reads TGTGCCACCAGCAGAAGGGGGCCTGGGTCCTACGAGCAGTACTTC. Its translation: CATSRRGPGSYEQYF.